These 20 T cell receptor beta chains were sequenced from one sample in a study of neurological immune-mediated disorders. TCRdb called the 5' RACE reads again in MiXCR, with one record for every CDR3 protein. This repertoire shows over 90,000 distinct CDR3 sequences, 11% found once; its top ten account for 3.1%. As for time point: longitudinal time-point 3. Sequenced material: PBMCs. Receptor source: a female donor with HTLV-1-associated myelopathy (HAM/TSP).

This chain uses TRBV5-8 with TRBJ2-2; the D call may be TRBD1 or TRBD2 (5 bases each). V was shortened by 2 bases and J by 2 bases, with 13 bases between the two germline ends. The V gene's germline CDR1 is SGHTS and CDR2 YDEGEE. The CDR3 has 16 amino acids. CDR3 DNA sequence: TGTGCCAGCAGCTTCGCGAGGGGCACTAACACCGGGGAGCTGTTTTTT. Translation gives CASSFARGTNTGELFF.

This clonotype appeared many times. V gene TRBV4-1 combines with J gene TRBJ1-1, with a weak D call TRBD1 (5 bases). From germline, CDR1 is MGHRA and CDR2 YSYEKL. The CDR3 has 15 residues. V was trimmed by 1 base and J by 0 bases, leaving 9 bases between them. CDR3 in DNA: TGCGCCAGCAGCCAAGCCGACAGAGTGAACACTGAAGCTTTCTTT. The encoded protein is CASSQADRVNTEAFF.

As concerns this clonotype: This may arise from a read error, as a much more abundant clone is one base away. In nucleotides, the CDR3 is TGTGCCAGCAATGCAACAGGGAGCCACGAGCAGTACTTC. This codes for CASNATGSHEQYF. The chain couples TRBV28 to TRBJ2-7; D possibly corresponds to TRBD1 (6 bases). The CDR3 totals 13 residues. In germline, CDR1 is MDHEN, CDR2 SYDVKM. V lost 7 bases, J lost 5 bases, and 15 bases lay in between.

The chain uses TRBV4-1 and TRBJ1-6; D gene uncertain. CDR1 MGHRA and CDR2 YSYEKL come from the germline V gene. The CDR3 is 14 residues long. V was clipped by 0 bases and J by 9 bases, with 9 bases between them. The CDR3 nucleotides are TGCGCCAGCAGCCAAGAGTCTTCGAGTTCACCCCTCCACTTT. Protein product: CASSQESSSSPLHF.

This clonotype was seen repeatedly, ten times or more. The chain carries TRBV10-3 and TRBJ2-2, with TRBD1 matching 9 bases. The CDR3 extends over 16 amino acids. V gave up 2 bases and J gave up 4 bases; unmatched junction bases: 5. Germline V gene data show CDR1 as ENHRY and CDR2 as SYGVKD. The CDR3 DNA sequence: TGTGCCATCAGTGAGGTCGGACAGGGGTCCACCGGGGAGCTGTTTTTT. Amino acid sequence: CAISEVGQGSTGELFF.

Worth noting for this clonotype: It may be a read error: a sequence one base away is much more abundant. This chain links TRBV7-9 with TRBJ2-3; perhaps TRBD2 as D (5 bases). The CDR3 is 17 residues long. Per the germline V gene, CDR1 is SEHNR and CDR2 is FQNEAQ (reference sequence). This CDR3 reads CARSLATQASSTDTQYF. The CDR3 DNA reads TGTGCCAGAAGCTTAGCGACCCAGGCATCTAGCACAGATACGCAGTATTTT.

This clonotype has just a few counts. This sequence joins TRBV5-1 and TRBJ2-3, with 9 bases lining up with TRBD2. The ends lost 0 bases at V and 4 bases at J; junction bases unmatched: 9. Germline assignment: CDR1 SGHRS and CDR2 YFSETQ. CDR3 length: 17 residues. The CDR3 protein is CASSLGGGAASSDTQYF. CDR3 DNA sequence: TGCGCCAGCAGCTTGGGCGGGGGGGCCGCTTCGTCAGATACGCAGTATTTT.

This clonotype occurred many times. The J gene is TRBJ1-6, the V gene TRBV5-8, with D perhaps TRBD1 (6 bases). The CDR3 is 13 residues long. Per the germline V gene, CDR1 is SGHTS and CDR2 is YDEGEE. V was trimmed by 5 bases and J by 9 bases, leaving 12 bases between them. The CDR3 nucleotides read TGTGCCAGCAGAAGGGGGATAGCTTCACCCCTCCACTTT. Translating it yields CASRRGIASPLHF.

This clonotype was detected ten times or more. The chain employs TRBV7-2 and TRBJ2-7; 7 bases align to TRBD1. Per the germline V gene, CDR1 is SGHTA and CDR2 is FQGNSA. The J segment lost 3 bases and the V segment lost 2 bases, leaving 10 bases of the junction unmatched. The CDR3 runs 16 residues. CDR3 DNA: TGTGCCAGCAGCTTACAAGGCACAGGGGCACTCTACGAGCAGTACTTC. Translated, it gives CASSLQGTGALYEQYF.

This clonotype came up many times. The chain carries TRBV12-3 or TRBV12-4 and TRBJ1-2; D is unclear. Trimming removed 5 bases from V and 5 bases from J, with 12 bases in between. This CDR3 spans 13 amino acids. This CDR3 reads CASSLGPGYGYTF. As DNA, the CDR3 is TGTGCCAGCAGTCTCGGTCCAGGTTATGGCTACACCTTC.

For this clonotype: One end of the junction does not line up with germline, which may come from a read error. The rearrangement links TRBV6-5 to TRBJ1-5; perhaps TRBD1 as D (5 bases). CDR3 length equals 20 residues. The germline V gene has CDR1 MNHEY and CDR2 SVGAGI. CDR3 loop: CASSYCSPLIVQGSIQHQHF. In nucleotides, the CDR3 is TGTGCCAGCAGTTACTGCTCACCCCTTATAGTCCAGGGTAGCATTCAGCACCAGCACTTT.

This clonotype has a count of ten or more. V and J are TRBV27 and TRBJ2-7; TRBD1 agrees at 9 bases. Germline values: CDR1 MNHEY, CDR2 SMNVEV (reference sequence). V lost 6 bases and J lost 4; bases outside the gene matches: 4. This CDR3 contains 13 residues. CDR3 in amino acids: CASRGTGRYEQYF. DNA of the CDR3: TGTGCCAGCAGGGGGACAGGGAGGTACGAGCAGTACTTC.

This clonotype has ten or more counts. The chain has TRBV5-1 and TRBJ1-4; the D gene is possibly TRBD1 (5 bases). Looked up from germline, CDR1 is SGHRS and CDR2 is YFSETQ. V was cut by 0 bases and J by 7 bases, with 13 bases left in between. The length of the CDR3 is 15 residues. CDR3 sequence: CASSLGDVGSEKLFF. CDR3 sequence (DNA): TGCGCCAGCAGCTTGGGGGACGTGGGGAGTGAAAAACTGTTTTTT.

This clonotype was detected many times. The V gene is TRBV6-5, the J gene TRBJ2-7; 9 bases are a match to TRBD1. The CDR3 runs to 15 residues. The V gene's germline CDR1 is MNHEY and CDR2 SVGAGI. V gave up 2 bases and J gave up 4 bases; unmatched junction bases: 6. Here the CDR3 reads CASSYSGTGLYEQYF. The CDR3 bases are TGTGCCAGCAGTTACAGCGGGACAGGGCTTTACGAGCAGTACTTC.

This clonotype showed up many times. The CDR3 DNA sequence: TGTGCCAGCAGCTTAAGGAGCTTAGCGGGGGGCATTAGCTCCTACAATGAGCAGTTCTTC. Protein sequence: CASSLRSLAGGISSYNEQFF. The V call is TRBV11-2, the J call TRBJ2-1; 10 bases match TRBD2. Losses at the gene ends were 2 bases for V and 0 bases for J; bases not matched to a gene: 13. The CDR3 totals 20 residues. CDR1 is SGHAT, CDR2 FQNNGV, per germline.

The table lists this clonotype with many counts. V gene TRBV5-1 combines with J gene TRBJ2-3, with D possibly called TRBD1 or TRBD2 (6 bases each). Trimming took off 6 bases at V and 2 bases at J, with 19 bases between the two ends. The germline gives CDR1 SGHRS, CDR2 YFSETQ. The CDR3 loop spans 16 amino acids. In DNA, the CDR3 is TGCGCCAGCAAACGGCTGGGGGGCGGGTTCACAGATACGCAGTATTTT. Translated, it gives CASKRLGGGFTDTQYF.

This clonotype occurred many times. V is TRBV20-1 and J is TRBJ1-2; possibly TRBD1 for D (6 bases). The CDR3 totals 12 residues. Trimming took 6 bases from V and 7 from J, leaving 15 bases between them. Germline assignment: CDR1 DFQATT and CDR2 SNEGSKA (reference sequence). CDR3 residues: CSAKQGLGGYTF. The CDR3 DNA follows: TGCAGTGCAAAACAGGGTCTCGGTGGCTACACCTTC.

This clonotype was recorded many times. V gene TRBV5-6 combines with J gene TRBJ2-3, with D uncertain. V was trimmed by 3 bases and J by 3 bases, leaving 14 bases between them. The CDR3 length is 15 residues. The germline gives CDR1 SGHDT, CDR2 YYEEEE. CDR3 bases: TGTGCCAGCAGCTCCAGCCCGGTGGGGACAGATACGCAGTATTTT. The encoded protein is CASSSSPVGTDTQYF.

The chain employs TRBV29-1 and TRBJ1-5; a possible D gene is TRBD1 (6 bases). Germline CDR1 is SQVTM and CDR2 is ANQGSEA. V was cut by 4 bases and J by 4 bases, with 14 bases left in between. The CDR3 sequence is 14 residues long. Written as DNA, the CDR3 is TGCAGCGTTGCTTGGGGGGCTAGTAATCAGCCCCAGCATTTT. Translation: CSVAWGASNQPQHF. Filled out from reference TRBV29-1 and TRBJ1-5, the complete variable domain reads SAVISQKPSRDICQRGTSLTIQCQVDSQVTMMFWYRQQPGQSLTLIATANQGSEATYESGFVIDKFPISRPNLTFSTLTVSNMSPEDSSIYLCSVAWGASNQPQHFGDGTRLSIL.

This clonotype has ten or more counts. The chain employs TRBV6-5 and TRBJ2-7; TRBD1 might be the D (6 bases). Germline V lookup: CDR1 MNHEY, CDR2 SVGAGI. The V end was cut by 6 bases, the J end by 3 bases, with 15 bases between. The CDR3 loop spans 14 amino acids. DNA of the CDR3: TGTGCCAGCAGCCGAACATGGACAGACTACGAGCAGTACTTC. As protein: CASSRTWTDYEQYF.